The text below deals with one T cell receptor (beta chain). These data originate in a study of blood T cell repertoires in COVID-19. Study as a whole: Whether acute or convalescent, the COVID-19 samples came from the United States, Italy and Spain.

The germline V gene encodes CDR1 LNHDA and CDR2 SQIVND (reference sequence). The CDR3 runs 14 residues. With 4 bases removed from V and 7 bases from J, the gap between germline ends came to 13 bases. Sequencing was performed with immunoSEQ multiplex PCR; in TCRdb, only in-frame clones are kept and a portion is missing. The sample records around 150,000 clones, about 84% being singletons. Cohorts were determined from participant-reported clinical history. This TCR came from a man aged 40-49 years who had recovered from COVID-19. Sample: PBMCs or T cells enriched from blood (not recorded which). The J gene is TRBJ1-4, the V gene TRBV19; weak D call: TRBD1 (6 bases). The CDR3 here is CASSTPGTFEKLFF. The CDR3 nucleotides read TGTGCCAGTAGTACCCCCGGGACATTTGAAAAACTGTTTTTT.